This T cell receptor beta chain was captured in a study of shared clonotypes between healthy human individuals. Whole-study context: The people who gave samples were a couple of women and a few men aged 18 to 49.

Donors were healthy HIV-negative adults without recently reported acute infections or vaccinations. On this clone itself: The antigen is undetermined.

The CDR3 contains 13 residues. Germline V gene sequence: CDR1 SGHTS, CDR2 YDEGEE. The V and J ends lost 1 base and 0 bases respectively, with 5 bases between them. Study observations and caveats: As a rule, naive subsets had a larger estimated richness than memory subsets.

Profiled with immunoSEQ multiplex PCR; TCRdb holds only in-frame clones, not every one. The data show around 1.1 million clones, with about 84% seen just once and 0.61% held by the top ten. Sequenced material: memory CD4+ T cells from PBMCs. The subset here: CD45RA-negative fraction. This sequence was found in a man aged 18 to 30 in good health. Some clones in this sample may be carry-over from other donors' samples. This sequence joins TRBV5-8 and TRBJ2-7; the D is unclear. CDR3 DNA: TGTGCCAGCAGCTTGTTTCGCTCCTACGAGCAGTACTTC. This encodes CASSLFRSYEQYF.